The next 21 T cell receptor beta chains were all read from a single sample in a study of cytomegalovirus exposure and HLA in healthy donors. This PCR relied on a set of 60 Vbeta primers and 13 Jbeta primers. Sequencing used immunoSEQ multiplex PCR; TCRdb keeps in-frame clones, though not all of them. This sample carries over 200,000 clones, 85% to 90% of them seen once, and the ten largest clones take 1.3%. Sequencing input: PBMCs. Every receptor here comes from a human donor in good health.

The chain has TRBV28 and TRBJ2-3, with TRBD2 as a possible D gene (6 bases). The CDR3 sequence is 17 residues long. Trimming removed 4 bases at V and 1 base at J, with 18 bases between. In germline, CDR1 is MDHEN, CDR2 SYDVKM. In nucleotides, the CDR3 is TGTGCCAGCAGTTCGCCGACGGGAGTGAGTGGCACAGATACGCAGTATTTT. Protein: CASSSPTGVSGTDTQYF.

The CDR3 nucleotides read TGTGCCAGCAGCTTGGGGGCGGGAGGGAACTACGAGCAGTACTTC. It yields the protein CASSLGAGGNYEQYF. The chain employs TRBV5-4 and TRBJ2-7, with 9 bases identical to TRBD2. V gave up 0 bases and J gave up 3 bases; unmatched junction bases: 4. The CDR3 runs to 15 residues. CDR1 is SGHNT and CDR2 is YYREEE in the germline V gene (reference sequence).

This clone is a singleton in its sample. V is TRBV7-3 and J is TRBJ2-2, with 11 bases identical to TRBD2. The germline gives CDR1 SGHTA, CDR2 FQGTGA. CDR3 length equals 16 residues. Trimming at V came to 5 bases and at J to 7 bases, leaving 9 bases not matched to a gene. CDR3 amino acids: CASSLLLAGVGGELFF. In DNA, the CDR3 is TGTGCCAGCAGCCTCCTACTAGCGGGAGTCGGCGGGGAGCTGTTTTTT.

V usage is TRBV7-3 and J usage is TRBJ1-1, with 8 bases matching TRBD1. CDR1 is SGHTA and CDR2 is FQGTGA in the germline V gene. There are 14 residues in the CDR3. Losses at the gene ends were 4 bases for V and 8 bases for J; bases not matched to a gene: 9. CDR3 protein: CASSSLPGGGEAFF. In nucleotides, the CDR3 is TGTGCCAGCAGCTCCCTCCCAGGGGGCGGCGAAGCTTTCTTT.

The rearrangement uses TRBV2 and TRBJ2-7, with D perhaps matching TRBD2 (5 bases). Per the germline V gene, CDR1 is SNHLY and CDR2 is FYNNEI. The CDR3 is made up of 11 amino acids. Trimming pared 3 bases from V and 6 bases from J, leaving 6 bases between. The CDR3 sequence: CASSERAEQYF. The CDR3 nucleotides are TGTGCCAGCAGTGAGAGGGCCGAGCAGTACTTC.

J is TRBJ1-4 and V is TRBV2; unclear D gene. V lost 7 bases, J lost 7 bases, and 13 bases lay in between. The CDR3 loop spans 13 amino acids. The germline V gene encodes CDR1 SNHLY and CDR2 FYNNEI. The CDR3 region has the DNA TGTGCCAGCAACCAAATCTTGAGTGAAAAACTGTTTTTT. The encoded protein is CASNQILSEKLFF.

J is TRBJ2-1 and V is TRBV10-3, with 8 bases fitting TRBD2. V dropped 2 bases and J dropped 6; count of bases not matched to a gene: 6. Per germline, CDR1 ENHRY and CDR2 SYGVKD. CDR3 length equals 15 residues. CDR3 residues: CAISERAGVVNEQFF. In DNA, the CDR3 is TGTGCCATCAGTGAGCGAGCGGGAGTGGTCAATGAGCAGTTCTTC.

Comments on this clone: This sample includes further DNA sequences coding for the same CDR3. The chain combines TRBV18 with TRBJ1-1; D is uncertain. This CDR3 contains 13 residues. In germline, CDR1 is KGHSH, CDR2 LQKENI. The V end lost 4 bases, the J end lost 1 base, and 7 bases lay between the germline ends. CDR3 in DNA: TGTGCCAGCTCACGGGAGGGGAACACTGAAGCTTTCTTT. Its protein product is CASSREGNTEAFF.

This clone appeared a single time. V usage is TRBV30 and J usage is TRBJ1-3, with unresolved D. V was trimmed by 0 bases and J by 0 bases, leaving 9 bases between them. CDR1 is GTSNPN, CDR2 SVGIG, per germline (reference sequence). This CDR3 contains 15 residues. Here the CDR3 DNA reads TGTGCCTGGAGTGTGGACTCAAGCTCTGGAAACACCATATATTTT. As protein: CAWSVDSSSGNTIYF. Complete variable domain (other parts from reference TRBV30 and TRBJ1-3): SQTIHQWPATLVQPVGSPLSLECTVEGTSNPNLYWYRQAAGRGLQLLFYSVGIGQISSEVPQNLSASRPQDRQFILSSKKLLLSDSGFYLCAWSVDSSSGNTIYFGEGSWLTVV.

This clone was detected only once. V is TRBV14 and J is TRBJ1-1; D not certain. V was shortened by 3 bases and J by 0 bases, with 14 bases between the two germline ends. The CDR3 is 16 amino acids. Germline V gene lookup returns CDR1 SGHDN and CDR2 FVKESK. For the CDR3, the DNA is TGTGCCAGCAGCCAGGACTGGTACAACATGAACACTGAAGCTTTCTTT. Translation gives CASSQDWYNMNTEAFF. Full variable domain (missing parts from reference TRBV14 and TRBJ1-1): EAGVTQFPSHSVIEKGQTVTLRCDPISGHDNLYWYRRVMGKEIKFLLHFVKESKQDESGMPNNRFLAERTGGTYSTLKVQPAELEDSGVYFCASSQDWYNMNTEAFFGQGTRLTVV.

The table lists this clone with a few counts. The chain combines TRBV7-8 with TRBJ2-1, with TRBD2 identical over 7 bases. V trimming: 5 bases; J trimming: 6 bases; junction bases outside the gene matches: 13. Germline values: CDR1 SGHVS, CDR2 FQNEAQ. CDR3 length: 16 residues. The CDR3 coding sequence is TGTGCCAGCAGCATAGGGGAGGGTAGGGTGGGCAATGAGCAGTTCTTC. Translation: CASSIGEGRVGNEQFF.

The sample holds a few counts of this clone. The CDR3 nucleotides are TGTGCCAGCTCACCACGGTCCGGGACTAGCGCGACCGAGCAGTACTTC. Translation: CASSPRSGTSATEQYF. The gene calls are TRBV18 and TRBJ2-7, with 10 bases that match TRBD2. Germline CDR1 reads KGHSH; CDR2 reads LQKENI. V lost 1 base and J lost 6; bases outside the gene matches: 9. The CDR3 has 16 residues.

This chain connects TRBV7-9 to TRBJ2-2, with 7 bases identical to TRBD1. Germline V gene lookup returns CDR1 SEHNR and CDR2 FQNEAQ (reference sequence). The ends lost 10 bases at V and 4 bases at J; junction bases unmatched: 12. There are 15 residues in the CDR3. In nucleotides, the CDR3 is TGTGCCACCAGACCCGGGGCAGGGGGCACCGGGGAGCTGTTTTTT. The encoded protein is CATRPGAGGTGELFF. The full variable domain, with the rest looked up from reference TRBV7-9 and TRBJ2-2, is DTGVSQNPRHKITKRGQNVTFRCDPISEHNRLYWYRQTLGQGPEFLTYFQNEAQLEKSRLLSDRFSAERPKGSFSTLEIQRTEQGDSAMYLCATRPGAGGTGELFFGEGSRLTVL.

DNA of the CDR3: TGTGCCAGTAGTATAGTCTTGAGCGGGACAAGCTCCTACGAGCAGTACTTC. Its protein product is CASSIVLSGTSSYEQYF. The chain recombines TRBV19 with TRBJ2-7, with a tentative D call TRBD2 (7 bases). The germline V gene has CDR1 LNHDA and CDR2 SQIVND (reference sequence). V shed 1 base and J shed 0 bases, with 16 bases lying between them. The CDR3 is 17 residues long.

This clone has a single count. The chain combines TRBV7-9 with TRBJ1-3; tentatively, D is TRBD1 (5 bases). The CDR3 is 14 amino acids. Germline V gene data show CDR1 as SEHNR and CDR2 as FQNEAQ (reference sequence). V gave up 5 bases and J gave up 1 base, with 9 bases separating them. The CDR3 protein is CASSTGTSGNTIYF. DNA of the CDR3: TGTGCCAGCAGCACCGGGACTTCTGGAAACACCATATATTTT.

The CDR3: CASSPPGGEGETQYF. The CDR3 nucleotides read TGTGCCAGCAGCCCCCCGGGGGGAGAGGGAGAGACCCAGTACTTC. The J gene is TRBJ2-5, the V gene TRBV7-9; 7 nucleotides align to TRBD2. Per germline, CDR1 SEHNR and CDR2 FQNEAQ (reference sequence). This CDR3 is 15 amino acids long. Unmatched junction bases numbered 10, after V lost 5 bases and J lost 4 bases.

The chain joins TRBV23-1 to TRBJ2-3, with TRBD2 matching 10 bases. TRBV23-1 is placed among ORFs of uncertain function. This CDR3 is built from 17 residues. V dropped 8 bases and J dropped 6; count of bases not matched to a gene: 17. DNA of the CDR3: TGCGCCAGCCCCCCCGGGTGGCTAGCGGGGGCGGGTGATACGCAGTATTTT. It specifies CASPPGWLAGAGDTQYF.

The rearrangement joins TRBV5-6 to TRBJ1-2; 10 nucleotides match TRBD1. This CDR3 spans 15 amino acids. CDR1 is SGHDT and CDR2 is YYEEEE in the germline V gene. V trimming: 4 bases; J trimming: 3 bases; junction bases outside the gene matches: 6. The chain's CDR3 is CASSTSGTGDYGYTF. The CDR3 bases are TGTGCCAGCAGCACATCCGGGACAGGGGACTATGGCTACACCTTC.

V usage is TRBV7-2 and J usage is TRBJ2-7; the D is unclear. Trimming cost V 0 bases and J 4 bases, with 10 bases left between them. The CDR3 loop spans 14 amino acids. The V gene's germline CDR1 is SGHTA and CDR2 FQGNSA. DNA for the CDR3: TGTGCCAGCAGCTTAGCGAGGTCTCAGTACGAGCAGTACTTC. This codes for CASSLARSQYEQYF.

The V gene is TRBV28, the J gene TRBJ1-1, with 8 nucleotides matching TRBD1. From germline, CDR1 is MDHEN and CDR2 SYDVKM. The V gene end was trimmed by 5 bases and the J gene end by 1 base; junction bases not matched to a gene: 3. This CDR3 has 14 residues. For the CDR3, the DNA is TGTGCCAGCAGTCGACAGGGGTGGAACACTGAAGCTTTCTTT. Its translation is CASSRQGWNTEAFF.

The rearrangement joins TRBV7-9 to TRBJ2-1, with D unresolved. The length of the CDR3 is 17 residues. The germline gives CDR1 SEHNR, CDR2 FQNEAQ (reference sequence). V lost 1 base and J 1 base, leaving 14 bases between the germline ends. The CDR3 DNA reads TGTGCCAGCAGCTTAGGGCCAGGAAGACCTTCCTACAATGAGCAGTTCTTC. Amino acid sequence: CASSLGPGRPSYNEQFF. The variable domain in full, with the rest retrieved from reference TRBV7-9 and TRBJ2-1, is DTGVSQNPRHKITKRGQNVTFRCDPISEHNRLYWYRQTLGQGPEFLTYFQNEAQLEKSRLLSDRFSAERPKGSFSTLEIQRTEQGDSAMYLCASSLGPGRPSYNEQFFGPGTRLTVL.